This record concerns one T cell receptor beta chain sequence. Its antigen is as yet unknown. This sample is drawn from a study of OX40 agonist ivuxolimab in advanced cancers. Study-level information: The study enrolled dose-escalation patients with hepatocellular carcinoma, melanoma, renal cell or head and neck cancer.

Produced via immunoSEQ multiplex PCR; TCRdb's table is partial and in-frame only. This repertoire shows roughly 50,000 clones, roughly 80% found once; its top ten account for 3.9%. Study-level results: Mean expanded clone counts were higher in CD8+ than CD4+ T cells. With doses of 0.1 to 3.0 mg/kg, CD4+ and CD8+ blood T cells had undergone clonal expansion by week 6.

With 1 base removed from V and 2 bases from J, the gap between germline ends came to 9 bases. Germline values: CDR1 LGHNA, CDR2 YNFKEQ. The CDR3 sequence is 15 residues long. The rearrangement uses TRBV4-2 and TRBJ2-4, with D unclear. This clonotype was obtained from an adult with an advanced solid tumor such as melanoma, head and neck, liver or kidney cancer. The source material was CD4+ or CD8+ T cells sorted from blood, sampled in a trial of the OX40 agonist ivuxolimab. The CDR3 is CASSQGGLTKNIQYF. In DNA, the CDR3 is TGTGCCAGCAGCCAAGGTGGGCTAACCAAAAACATTCAGTACTTC.